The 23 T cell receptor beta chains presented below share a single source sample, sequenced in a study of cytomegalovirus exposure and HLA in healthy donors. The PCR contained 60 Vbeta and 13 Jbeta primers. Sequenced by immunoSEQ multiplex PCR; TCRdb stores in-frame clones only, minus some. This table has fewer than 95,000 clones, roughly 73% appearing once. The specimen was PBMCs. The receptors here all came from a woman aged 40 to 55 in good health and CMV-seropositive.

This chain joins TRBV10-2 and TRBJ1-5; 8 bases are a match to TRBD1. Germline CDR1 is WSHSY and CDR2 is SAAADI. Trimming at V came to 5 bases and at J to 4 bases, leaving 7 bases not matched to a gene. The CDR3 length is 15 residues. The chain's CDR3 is CASSRWTGQNQPQHF. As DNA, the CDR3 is TGCGCCAGCAGTCGTTGGACAGGGCAGAATCAGCCCCAGCATTTT.

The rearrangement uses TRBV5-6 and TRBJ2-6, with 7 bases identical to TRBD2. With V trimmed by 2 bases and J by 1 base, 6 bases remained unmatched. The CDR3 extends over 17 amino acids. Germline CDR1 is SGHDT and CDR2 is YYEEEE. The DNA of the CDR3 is TGTGCCAGCAGCTTAGGGACTACTCTTTCTGGGGCCAACGTCCTGACTTTC. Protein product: CASSLGTTLSGANVLTF. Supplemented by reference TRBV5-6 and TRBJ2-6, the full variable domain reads DAGVTQSPTHLIKTRGQQVTLRCSPKSGHDTVSWYQQALGQGPQFIFQYYEEEERQRGNFPDRFSGHQFPNYSSELNVNALLLGDSALYLCASSLGTTLSGANVLTFGAGSRLTVL.

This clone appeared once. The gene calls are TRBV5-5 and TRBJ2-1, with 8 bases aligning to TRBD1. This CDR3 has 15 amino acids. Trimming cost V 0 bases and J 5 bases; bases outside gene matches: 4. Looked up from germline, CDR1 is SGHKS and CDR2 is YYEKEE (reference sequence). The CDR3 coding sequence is TGTGCCAGCAGCTTGGCCAGGGGGCGGAACAATGAGCAGTTCTTC. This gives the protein CASSLARGRNNEQFF.

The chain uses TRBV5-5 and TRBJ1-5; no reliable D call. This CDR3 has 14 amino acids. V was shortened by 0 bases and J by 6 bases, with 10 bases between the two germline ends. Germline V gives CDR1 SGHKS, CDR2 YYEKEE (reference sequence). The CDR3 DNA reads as TGTGCCAGCAGCTTGGCGAGGGTTGGTCAGCCCCAGCATTTT. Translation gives CASSLARVGQPQHF.

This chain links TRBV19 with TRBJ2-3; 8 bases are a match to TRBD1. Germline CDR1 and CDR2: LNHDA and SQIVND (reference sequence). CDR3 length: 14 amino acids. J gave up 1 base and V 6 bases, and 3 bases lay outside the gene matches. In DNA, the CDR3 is TGTGCCAGTAGATTGACAGGGGGCACAGATACGCAGTATTTT. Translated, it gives CASRLTGGTDTQYF.

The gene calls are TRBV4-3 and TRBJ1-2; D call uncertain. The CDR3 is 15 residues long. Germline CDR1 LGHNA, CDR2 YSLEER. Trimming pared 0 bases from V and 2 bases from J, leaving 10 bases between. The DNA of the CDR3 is TGCGCCAGCAGCCAAGATCTAGTTTCGAACTATGGCTACACCTTC. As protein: CASSQDLVSNYGYTF.

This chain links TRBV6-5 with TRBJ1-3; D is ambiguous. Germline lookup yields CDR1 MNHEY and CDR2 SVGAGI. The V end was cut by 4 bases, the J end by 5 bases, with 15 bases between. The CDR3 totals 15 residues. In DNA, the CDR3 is TGTGCCAGCAGTTTGACTACCTTCGGGCGAAACACCATATATTTT. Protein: CASSLTTFGRNTIYF.

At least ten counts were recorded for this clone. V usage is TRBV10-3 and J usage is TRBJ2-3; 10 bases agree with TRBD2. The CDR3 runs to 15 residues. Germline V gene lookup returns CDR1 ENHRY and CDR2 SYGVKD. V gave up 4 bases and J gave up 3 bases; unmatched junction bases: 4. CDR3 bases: TGTGCCATCAGTGGATCTAGCGGGAGTACAGATACGCAGTATTTT. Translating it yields CAISGSSGSTDTQYF.

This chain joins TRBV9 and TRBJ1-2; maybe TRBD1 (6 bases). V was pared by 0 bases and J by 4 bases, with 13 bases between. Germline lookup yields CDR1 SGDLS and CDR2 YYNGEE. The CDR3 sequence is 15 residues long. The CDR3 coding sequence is TGTGCCAGCAGCGTAGACTTCCGGACAGTCTATGGCTACACCTTC. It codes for CASSVDFRTVYGYTF.

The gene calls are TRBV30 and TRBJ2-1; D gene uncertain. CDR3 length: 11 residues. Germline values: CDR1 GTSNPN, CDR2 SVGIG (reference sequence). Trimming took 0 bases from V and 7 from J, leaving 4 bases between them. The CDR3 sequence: CAWSVQNEQFF. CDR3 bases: TGTGCCTGGAGTGTACAGAATGAGCAGTTCTTC.

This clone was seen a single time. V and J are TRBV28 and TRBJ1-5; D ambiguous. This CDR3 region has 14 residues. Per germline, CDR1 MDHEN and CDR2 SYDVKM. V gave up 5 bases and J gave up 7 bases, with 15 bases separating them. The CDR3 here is CASSHFEVRQPQHF. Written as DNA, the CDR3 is TGTGCCAGCAGTCACTTCGAGGTTCGGCAGCCCCAGCATTTT.

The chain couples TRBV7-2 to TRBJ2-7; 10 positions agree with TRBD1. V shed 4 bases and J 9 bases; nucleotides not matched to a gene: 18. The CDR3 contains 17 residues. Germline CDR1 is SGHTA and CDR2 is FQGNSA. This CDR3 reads CASSSLGGGTGVVGQYF. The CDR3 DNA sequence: TGTGCCAGCAGCTCCTTGGGGGGAGGGACAGGGGTTGTCGGGCAGTACTTC.

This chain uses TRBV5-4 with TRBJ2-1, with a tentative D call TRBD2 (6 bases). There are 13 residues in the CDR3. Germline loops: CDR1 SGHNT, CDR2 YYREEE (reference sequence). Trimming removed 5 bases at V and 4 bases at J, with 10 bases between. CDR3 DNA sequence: TGTGCCAGCAGACCGGGGGAGTACAATGAGCAGTTCTTC. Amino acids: CASRPGEYNEQFF.

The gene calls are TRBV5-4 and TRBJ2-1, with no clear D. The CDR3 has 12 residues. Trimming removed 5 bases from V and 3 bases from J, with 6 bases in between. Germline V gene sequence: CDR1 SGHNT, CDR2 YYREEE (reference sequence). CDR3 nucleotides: TGTGCCAGCAGTGATAGCTACAATGAGCAGTTCTTC. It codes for CASSDSYNEQFF.

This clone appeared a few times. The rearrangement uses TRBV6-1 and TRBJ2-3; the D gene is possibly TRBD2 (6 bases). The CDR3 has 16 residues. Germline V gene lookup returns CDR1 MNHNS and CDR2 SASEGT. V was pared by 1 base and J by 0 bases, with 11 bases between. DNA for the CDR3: TGTGCCAGCAGTGAAGAGGGTAGCGGAAGCACAGATACGCAGTATTTT. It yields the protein CASSEEGSGSTDTQYF.

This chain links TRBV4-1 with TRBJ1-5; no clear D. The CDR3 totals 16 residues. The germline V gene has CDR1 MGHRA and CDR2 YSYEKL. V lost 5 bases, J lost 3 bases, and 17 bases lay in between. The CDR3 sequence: CASSLRLAQYNQPQHF. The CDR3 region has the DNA TGCGCCAGCAGCTTGAGATTAGCCCAATACAATCAGCCCCAGCATTTT.

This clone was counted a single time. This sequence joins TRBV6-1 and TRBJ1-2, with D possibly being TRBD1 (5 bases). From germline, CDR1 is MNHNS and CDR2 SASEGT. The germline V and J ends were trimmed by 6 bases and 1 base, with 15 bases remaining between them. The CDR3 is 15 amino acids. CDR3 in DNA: TGTGCCAGCAGCCCAACCGACAGTAGTAACTATGGCTACACCTTC. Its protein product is CASSPTDSSNYGYTF.

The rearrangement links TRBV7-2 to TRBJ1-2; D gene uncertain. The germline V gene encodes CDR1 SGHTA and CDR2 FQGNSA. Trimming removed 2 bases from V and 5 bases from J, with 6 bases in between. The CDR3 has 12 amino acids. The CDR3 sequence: CASSLYQYGYTF. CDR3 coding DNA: TGTGCCAGCAGCTTATACCAGTATGGCTACACCTTC.

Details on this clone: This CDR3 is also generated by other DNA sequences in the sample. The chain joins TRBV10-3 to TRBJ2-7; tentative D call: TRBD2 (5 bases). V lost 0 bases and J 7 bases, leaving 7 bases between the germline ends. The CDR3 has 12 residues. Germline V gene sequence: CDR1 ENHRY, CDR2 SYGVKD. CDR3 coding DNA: TGTGCCATCAGTGAGTCGAGGGCTGAGCAGTACTTC. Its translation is CAISESRAEQYF.

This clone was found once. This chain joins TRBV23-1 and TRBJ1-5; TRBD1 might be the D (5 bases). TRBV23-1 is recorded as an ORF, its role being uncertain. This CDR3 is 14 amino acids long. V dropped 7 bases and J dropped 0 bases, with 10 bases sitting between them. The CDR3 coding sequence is TGCGCCAGCAAGGGGCGGGATAGCAATCAGCCCCAGCATTTT. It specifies CASKGRDSNQPQHF.

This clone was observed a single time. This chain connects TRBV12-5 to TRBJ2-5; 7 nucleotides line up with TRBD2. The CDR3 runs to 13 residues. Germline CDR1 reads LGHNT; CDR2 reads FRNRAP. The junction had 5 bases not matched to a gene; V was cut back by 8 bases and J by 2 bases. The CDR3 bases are TGTGCTAGTAAGCCCGGGGGGCAAGAGACCCAGTACTTC. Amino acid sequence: CASKPGGQETQYF.

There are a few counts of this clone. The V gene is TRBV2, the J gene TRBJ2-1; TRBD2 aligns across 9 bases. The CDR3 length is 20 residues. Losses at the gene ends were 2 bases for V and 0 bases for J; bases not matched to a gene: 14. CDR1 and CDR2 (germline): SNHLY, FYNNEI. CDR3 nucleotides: TGTGCCAGCAGTGAACGGCGGGGACTAGCCCTTGGGAGCTCCTACAATGAGCAGTTCTTC. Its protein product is CASSERRGLALGSSYNEQFF.

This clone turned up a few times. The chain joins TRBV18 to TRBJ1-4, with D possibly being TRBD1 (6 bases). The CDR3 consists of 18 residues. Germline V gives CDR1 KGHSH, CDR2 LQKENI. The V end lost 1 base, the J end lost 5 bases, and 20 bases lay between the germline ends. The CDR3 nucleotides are TGTGCCAGCTCACCACGTCTCCCACAGGGTGGGGCGAATGAAAAACTGTTTTTT. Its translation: CASSPRLPQGGANEKLFF.